One and the same sample provided the 16 T cell receptor beta chains below, sequenced in a study of blood T cell repertoires in COVID-19. Assay: immunoSEQ multiplex PCR; the TCRdb copy retains only in-frame clones and omits some. The sample has 10,000 to 15,000 clones, around four fifths seen once. Sequencing used peripheral blood. The receptors derive from a human donor in a cohort sampled during active COVID-19.

This clone was seen a single time. The V and J genes are TRBV3-1 (or the pseudogene TRBV3-2) and TRBJ1-3, with D uncertain. The CDR3 is 13 amino acids. V dropped 1 base and J dropped 4 bases, with 5 bases sitting between them. Germline loops: CDR1 LGHDT, CDR2 YNNKEL (reference sequence). The DNA of the CDR3 is TGTGCCAGCAGCCAAGGCGAGGGAAACACCATATATTTT. Its translation: CASSQGEGNTIYF.

For the CDR3, the DNA is TGTGCCAGCAGCACACCAAGGACAGGGGGAACTGAAGCTTTCTTT. It specifies CASSTPRTGGTEAFF. The chain couples TRBV5-6 to TRBJ1-1; TRBD1 aligns across 10 bases. V lost 4 bases, J lost 5 bases, and 8 bases stayed unmatched. The CDR3 is 15 residues long. Germline V gene lookup returns CDR1 SGHDT and CDR2 YYEEEE. Together with reference TRBV5-6 and TRBJ1-1, the CDR3 gives the full variable domain: DAGVTQSPTHLIKTRGQQVTLRCSPKSGHDTVSWYQQALGQGPQFIFQYYEEEERQRGNFPDRFSGHQFPNYSSELNVNALLLGDSALYLCASSTPRTGGTEAFFGQGTRLTVV.

The chain links TRBV5-1 to TRBJ1-3, with TRBD1 as a possible D gene (6 bases). The CDR3 is 15 residues long. Per germline, CDR1 SGHRS and CDR2 YFSETQ. The germline V and J ends were trimmed by 3 bases and 0 bases, with 10 bases remaining between them. The CDR3 sequence is CASSSGQFSGNTIYF. CDR3 coding DNA: TGCGCCAGCAGCTCCGGACAGTTCTCTGGAAACACCATATATTTT.

The J gene is TRBJ1-4, the V gene TRBV27; a weak D match, TRBD1 (5 bases). Germline CDR1 reads MNHEY; CDR2 reads SMNVEV (reference sequence). The V end was cut by 10 bases, the J end by 0 bases, with 9 bases between. The CDR3 sequence is 13 residues long. The CDR3 nucleotides read TGTGCCACAGGGCGTGCAACTAATGAAAAACTGTTTTTT. Protein: CATGRATNEKLFF. The full variable domain, its missing parts supplied by reference TRBV27 and TRBJ1-4, is EAQVTQNPRYLITVTGKKLTVTCSQNMNHEYMSWYRQDPGLGLRQIYYSMNVEVTDKGDVPEGYKVSRKEKRNFPLILESPSPNQTSLYFCATGRATNEKLFFGSGTQLSVL.

This chain links TRBV5-1 with TRBJ1-4; D not resolved. V dropped 2 bases and J dropped 8 bases, with 13 bases sitting between them. CDR3 size: 14 residues. Germline loops: CDR1 SGHRS, CDR2 YFSETQ. The CDR3 reads CASSFEGFWEKLFF. The CDR3 region has the DNA TGCGCCAGCAGCTTTGAGGGTTTCTGGGAAAAACTGTTTTTT. Complete variable domain (other parts from reference TRBV5-1 and TRBJ1-4): KAGVTQTPRYLIKTRGQQVTLSCSPISGHRSVSWYQQTPGQGLQFLFEYFSETQRNKGNFPGRFSGRQFSNSRSEMNVSTLELGDSALYLCASSFEGFWEKLFFGSGTQLSVL.

The J gene is TRBJ1-2, the V gene TRBV30; D is unclear. CDR1 and CDR2 from the germline V gene are GTSNPN and SVGIG (reference sequence). The V and J ends lost 2 bases and 4 bases respectively, with 8 bases between them. This CDR3 region has 12 residues. CDR3 nucleotides: TGTGCCTGGAGTCGTGGGAGCTATGGCTACACCTTC. Amino acid sequence: CAWSRGSYGYTF. The full variable domain, its missing parts supplied by reference TRBV30 and TRBJ1-2, is SQTIHQWPATLVQPVGSPLSLECTVEGTSNPNLYWYRQAAGRGLQLLFYSVGIGQISSEVPQNLSASRPQDRQFILSSKKLLLSDSGFYLCAWSRGSYGYTFGSGTRLTVV.

The V gene is TRBV5-1, the J gene TRBJ1-2; possible D gene TRBD1, 5 bases. V lost 3 bases, J lost 7 bases, and 19 bases lay in between. The CDR3 spans 15 residues. CDR1 is SGHRS and CDR2 is YFSETQ in the germline V gene. CDR3 loop: CASSWGLQEGRGYTF. DNA for the CDR3: TGCGCCAGCAGCTGGGGATTACAGGAGGGCCGTGGCTACACCTTC.

CDR3 bases: TGTGCCAGCAGCAAACAGGGGGCGTCTTCACCCCTCCACTTT. This gives the protein CASSKQGASSPLHF. The chain has TRBV5-5 and TRBJ1-6; 9 nucleotides agree with TRBD1. In germline, CDR1 is SGHKS, CDR2 YYEKEE (reference sequence). V shed 4 bases, J shed 9 bases, and the junction held 5 bases outside the gene matches. The CDR3 contains 14 residues.

The rearrangement links TRBV5-4 to TRBJ2-1; tentatively, D is TRBD2 (7 bases). The CDR3 loop spans 13 amino acids. V lost 0 bases and J 7 bases, leaving 8 bases between the germline ends. CDR1 is SGHNT and CDR2 is YYREEE in the germline V gene (reference sequence). CDR3 region: CASSLEGGNEQFF. The CDR3 DNA is TGTGCCAGCAGCTTGGAGGGGGGGAATGAGCAGTTCTTC.

The V call is TRBV7-3, the J call TRBJ2-3; 8 bases fit TRBD2. Trimming removed 4 bases from V and 4 bases from J; junction bases left unmatched: 7. Germline-derived CDR1 and CDR2 are SGHTA and FQGTGA. The CDR3 covers 15 residues. CDR3 in amino acids: CASSSSGLVADTQYF. CDR3 bases: TGTGCCAGCAGCTCCTCGGGACTAGTCGCAGATACGCAGTATTTT.

The chain recombines TRBV11-2 with TRBJ1-1; D is perhaps TRBD1 (6 bases). CDR3 size: 15 residues. Trimming removed 5 bases from V and 0 bases from J, with 13 bases in between. CDR1 is SGHAT, CDR2 FQNNGV, per germline. DNA of the CDR3: TGTGCCAGCAGCCCCATCAGGGGCATGAACACTGAAGCTTTCTTT. It codes for CASSPIRGMNTEAFF.

The genes are TRBV5-5 and TRBJ1-2; 8 nucleotides agree with TRBD1. Losses at the gene ends were 1 base for V and 7 bases for J; bases not matched to a gene: 15. CDR1 SGHKS and CDR2 YYEKEE come from the germline V gene (reference sequence). CDR3 size: 17 residues. The CDR3 loop reads CASSLWVRAGQEIGYTF. For the CDR3, the DNA is TGTGCCAGCAGCTTGTGGGTAAGAGCGGGACAGGAAATTGGCTACACCTTC.

This chain joins TRBV7-2 and TRBJ2-5; 14 bases are shared with TRBD2. The length of the CDR3 is 17 residues. V lost 1 base to trimming and J lost 5 bases; unmatched junction nucleotides: 6. From germline, CDR1 is SGHTA and CDR2 FQGNSA. The CDR3 DNA sequence: TGTGCCAGCAGCTTAGGACTAGCGGGGGGGCCAAGGGAGACCCAGTACTTC. Residues: CASSLGLAGGPRETQYF.

This chain joins TRBV13 and TRBJ1-4, with TRBD1 matching 7 bases. The V and J ends lost 5 bases and 8 bases, in that order; junction bases with no gene match: 11. CDR1 and CDR2 from the germline V gene are PRHDT and FYEKMQ (reference sequence). The CDR3 sequence is 15 residues long. The CDR3 bases are TGTGCCAGCAGCCTCTCTCGACAGGGTGGCGAAAAACTGTTTTTT. This encodes CASSLSRQGGEKLFF.

The chain couples TRBV5-4 to TRBJ2-7, with 8 positions matching TRBD2. V dropped 3 bases and J dropped 0; count of bases not matched to a gene: 5. CDR1 is SGHNT and CDR2 is YYREEE in the germline V gene (reference sequence). This CDR3 is 15 amino acids long. CDR3 in amino acids: CASSYGGTSSYEQYF. In DNA form, the CDR3 reads TGTGCCAGCAGCTATGGTGGGACTAGCTCCTACGAGCAGTACTTC.

The V call is TRBV6-5, the J call TRBJ2-7; 7 nucleotides line up with TRBD1. CDR1 MNHEY and CDR2 SVGAGI come from the germline V gene. The CDR3 has 14 amino acids. After removal of 6 bases from V and 0 bases from J, the junction contained 5 bases not matched to a gene. DNA for the CDR3: TGTGCCAGCAGATTGACAGGGAGCTCCTACGAGCAGTACTTC. Residues: CASRLTGSSYEQYF.